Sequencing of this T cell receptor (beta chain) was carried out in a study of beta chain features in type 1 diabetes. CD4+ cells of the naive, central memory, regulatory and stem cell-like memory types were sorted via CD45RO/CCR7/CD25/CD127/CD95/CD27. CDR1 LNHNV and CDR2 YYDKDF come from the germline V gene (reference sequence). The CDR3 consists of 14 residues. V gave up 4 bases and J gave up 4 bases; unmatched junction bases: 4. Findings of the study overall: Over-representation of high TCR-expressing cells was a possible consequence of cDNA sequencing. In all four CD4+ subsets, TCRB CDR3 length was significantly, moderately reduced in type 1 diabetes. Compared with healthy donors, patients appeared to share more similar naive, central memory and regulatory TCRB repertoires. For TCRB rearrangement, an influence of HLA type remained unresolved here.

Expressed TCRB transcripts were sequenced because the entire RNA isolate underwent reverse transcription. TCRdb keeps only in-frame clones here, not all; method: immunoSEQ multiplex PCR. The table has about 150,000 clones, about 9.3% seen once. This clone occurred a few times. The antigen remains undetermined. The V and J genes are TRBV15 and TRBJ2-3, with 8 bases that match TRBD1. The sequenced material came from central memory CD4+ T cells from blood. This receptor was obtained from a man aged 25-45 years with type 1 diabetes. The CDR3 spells CATSTAGGSDTQYF. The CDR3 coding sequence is TGTGCCACCAGCACGGCAGGGGGCTCAGATACGCAGTATTTT.